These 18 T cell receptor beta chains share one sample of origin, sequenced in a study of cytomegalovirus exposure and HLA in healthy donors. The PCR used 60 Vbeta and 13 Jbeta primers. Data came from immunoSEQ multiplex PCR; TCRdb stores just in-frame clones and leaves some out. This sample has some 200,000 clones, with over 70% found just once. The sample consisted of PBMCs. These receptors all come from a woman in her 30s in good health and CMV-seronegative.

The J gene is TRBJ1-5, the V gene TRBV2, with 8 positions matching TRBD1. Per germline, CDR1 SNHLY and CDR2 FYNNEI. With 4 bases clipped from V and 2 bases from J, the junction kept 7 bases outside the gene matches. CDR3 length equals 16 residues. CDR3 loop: CASSGGQGLGNQPQHF. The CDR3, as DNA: TGTGCCAGCAGTGGAGGACAGGGTTTGGGCAATCAGCCCCAGCATTTT. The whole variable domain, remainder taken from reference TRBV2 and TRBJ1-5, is EPEVTQTPSHQVTQMGQEVILRCVPISNHLYFYWYRQILGQKVEFLVSFYNNEISEKSEIFDDQFSVERPDGSNFTLKIRSTKLEDSAMYFCASSGGQGLGNQPQHFGDGTRLSIL.

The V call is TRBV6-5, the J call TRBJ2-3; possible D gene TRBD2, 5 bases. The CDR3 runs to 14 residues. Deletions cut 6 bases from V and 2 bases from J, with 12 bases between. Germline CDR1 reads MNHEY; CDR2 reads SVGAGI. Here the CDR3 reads CASRLMGDTDTQYF. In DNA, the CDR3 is TGTGCCAGCAGATTAATGGGAGACACAGATACGCAGTATTTT.

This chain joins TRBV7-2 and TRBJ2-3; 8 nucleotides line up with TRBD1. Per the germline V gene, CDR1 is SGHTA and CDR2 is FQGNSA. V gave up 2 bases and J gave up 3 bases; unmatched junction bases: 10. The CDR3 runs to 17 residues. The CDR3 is CASSLRFRTGRTDTQYF. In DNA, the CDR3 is TGTGCCAGCAGCTTAAGATTCCGGACAGGGAGAACAGATACGCAGTATTTT.

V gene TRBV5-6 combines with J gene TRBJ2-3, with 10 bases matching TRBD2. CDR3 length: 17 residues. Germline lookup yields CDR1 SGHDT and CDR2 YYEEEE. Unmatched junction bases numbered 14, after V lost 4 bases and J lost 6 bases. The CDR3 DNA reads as TGTGCCAGCAGCCCGTGGAGCGGGGGGGTCGTTAAGGATACGCAGTATTTT. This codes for CASSPWSGGVVKDTQYF.

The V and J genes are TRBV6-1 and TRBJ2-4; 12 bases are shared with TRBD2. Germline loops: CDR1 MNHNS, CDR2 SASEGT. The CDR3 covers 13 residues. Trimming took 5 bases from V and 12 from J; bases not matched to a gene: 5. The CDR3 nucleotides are TGTGCCAGCAGTCCGATGACTAGCGGGAGTCAGTACTTC. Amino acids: CASSPMTSGSQYF.

CDR3 residues: CASSGLAGGAYNEQFF. The CDR3, as DNA: TGTGCCAGCAGCGGACTAGCGGGAGGGGCCTACAATGAGCAGTTCTTC. V is TRBV5-4 and J is TRBJ2-1; 15 nucleotides match TRBD2. The germline CDR1 and CDR2 sequences are SGHNT and YYREEE (reference sequence). The CDR3 runs 16 residues. Losses at the gene ends were 4 bases for V and 2 bases for J; bases not matched to a gene: 1.

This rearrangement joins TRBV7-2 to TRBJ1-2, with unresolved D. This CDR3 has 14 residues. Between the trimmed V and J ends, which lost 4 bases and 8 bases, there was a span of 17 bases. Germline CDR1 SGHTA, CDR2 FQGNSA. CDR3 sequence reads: CASSSIRQGGGYTF. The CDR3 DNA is TGTGCCAGCAGCTCAATTAGACAAGGTGGAGGCTACACCTTC.

CDR3 sequence: CATSIGTGVDYEQYF. The CDR3 nucleotides are TGTGCCACCAGCATCGGGACAGGGGTCGACTACGAGCAGTACTTC. The genes are TRBV15 and TRBJ2-7; 10 nucleotides align to TRBD1. Germline assignment: CDR1 LNHNV and CDR2 YYDKDF (reference sequence). CDR3 size: 15 residues. Trimming took 4 bases from V and 3 from J; bases not matched to a gene: 6.

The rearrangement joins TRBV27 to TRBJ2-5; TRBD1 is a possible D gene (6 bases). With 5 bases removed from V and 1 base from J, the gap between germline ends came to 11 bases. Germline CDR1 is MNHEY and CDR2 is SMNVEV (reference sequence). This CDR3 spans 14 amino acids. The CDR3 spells CASSPRQAQETQYF. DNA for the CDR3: TGTGCCAGCAGTCCTCGACAGGCCCAAGAGACCCAGTACTTC.

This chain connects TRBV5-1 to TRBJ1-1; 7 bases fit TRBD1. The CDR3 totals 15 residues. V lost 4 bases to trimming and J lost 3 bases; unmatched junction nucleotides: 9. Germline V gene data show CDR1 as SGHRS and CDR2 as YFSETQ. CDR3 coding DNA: TGCGCCAGCAGCATACAGGGGTATGTCGACACTGAAGCTTTCTTT. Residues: CASSIQGYVDTEAFF. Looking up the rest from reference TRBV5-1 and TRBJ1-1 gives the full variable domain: KAGVTQTPRYLIKTRGQQVTLSCSPISGHRSVSWYQQTPGQGLQFLFEYFSETQRNKGNFPGRFSGRQFSNSRSEMNVSTLELGDSALYLCASSIQGYVDTEAFFGQGTRLTVV.

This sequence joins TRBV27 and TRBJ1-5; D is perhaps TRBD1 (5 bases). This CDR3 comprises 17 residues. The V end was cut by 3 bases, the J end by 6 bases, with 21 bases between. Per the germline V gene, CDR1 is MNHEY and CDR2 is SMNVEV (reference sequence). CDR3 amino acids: CASSLCGQGKPCQPQHF. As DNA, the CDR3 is TGTGCCAGCAGTTTGTGTGGTCAGGGAAAGCCTTGTCAGCCCCAGCATTTT.

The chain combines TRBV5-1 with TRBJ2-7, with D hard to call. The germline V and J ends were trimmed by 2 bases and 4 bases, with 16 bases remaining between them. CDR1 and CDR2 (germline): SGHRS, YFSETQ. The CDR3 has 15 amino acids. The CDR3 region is CASSLEQAYPYEQYF. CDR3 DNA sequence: TGCGCCAGCAGCTTAGAGCAGGCCTACCCTTACGAGCAGTACTTC.

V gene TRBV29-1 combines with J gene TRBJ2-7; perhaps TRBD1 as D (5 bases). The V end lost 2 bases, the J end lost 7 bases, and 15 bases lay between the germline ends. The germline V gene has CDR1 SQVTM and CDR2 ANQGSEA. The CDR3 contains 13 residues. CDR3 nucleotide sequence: TGCAGCGTTGAACAGGACAATTCGTGGGAGCAGTACTTC. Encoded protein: CSVEQDNSWEQYF.

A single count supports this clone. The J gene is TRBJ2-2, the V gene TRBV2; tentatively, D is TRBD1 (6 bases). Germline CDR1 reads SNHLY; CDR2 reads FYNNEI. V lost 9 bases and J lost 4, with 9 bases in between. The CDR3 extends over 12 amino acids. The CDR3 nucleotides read TGTGCCAGACAGGGAGTCACCGGGGAGCTGTTTTTT. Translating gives CARQGVTGELFF.

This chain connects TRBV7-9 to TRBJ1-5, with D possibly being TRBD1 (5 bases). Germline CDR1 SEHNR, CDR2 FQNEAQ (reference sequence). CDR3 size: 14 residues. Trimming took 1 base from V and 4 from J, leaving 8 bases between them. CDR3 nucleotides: TGTGCCAGCAGCTTAGAGGGGCGGAATCAGCCCCAGCATTTT. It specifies CASSLEGRNQPQHF.

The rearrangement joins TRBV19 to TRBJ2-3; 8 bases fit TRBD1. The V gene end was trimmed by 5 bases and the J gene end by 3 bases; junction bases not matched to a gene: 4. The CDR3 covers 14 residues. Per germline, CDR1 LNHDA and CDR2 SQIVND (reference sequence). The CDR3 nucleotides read TGTGCCAGTAGTGCTGACAGGGGAACAGATACGCAGTATTTT. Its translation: CASSADRGTDTQYF.

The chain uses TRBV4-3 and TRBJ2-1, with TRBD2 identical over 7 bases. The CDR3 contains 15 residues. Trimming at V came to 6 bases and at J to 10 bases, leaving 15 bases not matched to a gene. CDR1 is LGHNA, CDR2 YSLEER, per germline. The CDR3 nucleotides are TGCGCCAGCAGTCCTTGGCGGGAGCCCTTTGGAGAGCAGTTCTTC. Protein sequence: CASSPWREPFGEQFF.

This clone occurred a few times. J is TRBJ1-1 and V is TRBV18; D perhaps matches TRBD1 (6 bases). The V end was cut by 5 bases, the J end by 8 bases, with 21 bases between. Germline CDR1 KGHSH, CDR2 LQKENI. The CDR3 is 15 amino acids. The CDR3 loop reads CASSSPIRGAEEAFF. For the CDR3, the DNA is TGTGCCAGCTCAAGCCCAATTCGGGGGGCTGAGGAAGCTTTCTTT.